These 12 T cell receptor beta chains were all obtained from the same sample, sequenced in a study of T cell responses to AZD1222 COVID-19 vaccine. Sequencing was performed with immunoSEQ multiplex PCR; in TCRdb, only in-frame clones are kept and a portion is missing. The sample carries about 100,000 clones, about 89% recorded once. The source material was peripheral blood, sampled on day 0 of AZD1222 vaccination. All receptors derive from an adult in good health.

The genes are TRBV2 and TRBJ1-5, with D unresolved. The CDR3 is made up of 14 amino acids. Germline CDR1 and CDR2: SNHLY and FYNNEI. Trimming shortened V by 3 bases and J by 1 base, and 7 bases separated the two germline ends. The CDR3 DNA sequence: TGTGCCAGCAGTGAGGTGGGGAGCAATCAGCCCCAGCATTTT. It translates to CASSEVGSNQPQHF.

The chain uses TRBV6-5 and TRBJ2-5; 11 bases are shared with TRBD1. The CDR3 is 14 amino acids. The J segment lost 2 bases and the V segment lost 6 bases, leaving 2 bases of the junction unmatched. CDR1 is MNHEY, CDR2 SVGAGI, per germline. This CDR3 is CASRDRGLQETQYF. The CDR3 DNA follows: TGTGCCAGCAGGGACAGGGGGCTACAAGAGACCCAGTACTTC.

The rearrangement joins TRBV5-4 to TRBJ1-5; D unclear. Trimming took off 2 bases at V and 1 base at J, with 4 bases between the two ends. The germline V gene has CDR1 SGHNT and CDR2 YYREEE (reference sequence). The CDR3 is made up of 13 amino acids. For the CDR3, the DNA is TGTGCCAGCAGCTTAGGAAGCAATCAGCCCCAGCATTTT. Amino acid sequence: CASSLGSNQPQHF.

The V call is TRBV2, the J call TRBJ1-4, with D possibly matching TRBD1 (6 bases). Deletions cut 6 bases from V and 0 bases from J, with 11 bases between. The CDR3 covers 15 residues. From germline, CDR1 is SNHLY and CDR2 FYNNEI. CDR3 region: CASRERGTTNEKLFF. Written as DNA, the CDR3 is TGTGCCAGCAGAGAAAGGGGGACAACTAATGAAAAACTGTTTTTT.

The chain is built from TRBV7-8 and TRBJ2-3, with 15 bases lining up with TRBD2. Germline loops: CDR1 SGHVS, CDR2 FQNEAQ. Trimming at V came to 1 base and at J to 6 bases, leaving 5 bases not matched to a gene. The CDR3 spans 17 residues. CDR3 amino acids: CASSLGTSGGEDDTQYF. The CDR3, as DNA: TGTGCCAGCAGCTTAGGGACTAGCGGGGGGGAGGATGATACGCAGTATTTT.

The chain couples TRBV5-6 to TRBJ2-1; 11 bases map to TRBD2. Germline-derived CDR1 and CDR2 are SGHDT and YYEEEE. The CDR3 has 16 amino acids. V lost 1 base to trimming and J lost 8 bases; unmatched junction nucleotides: 8. DNA of the CDR3: TGTGCCAGCAGCTTGCGGCTAGCGGGAGGAAGCGATGAGCAGTTCTTC. Amino acids: CASSLRLAGGSDEQFF.

The chain joins TRBV4-2 to TRBJ2-1; unclear D gene. Germline V CDR1 and CDR2: LGHNA, YNFKEQ. The ends were cut back, 0 bases at V and 6 bases at J, with 12 bases in the middle. The CDR3 consists of 15 residues. Here the CDR3 reads CASSQDVAVFNEQFF. The CDR3 bases are TGTGCCAGCAGCCAAGATGTGGCGGTTTTCAATGAGCAGTTCTTC.

The chain carries TRBV27 and TRBJ2-6; 7 nucleotides match TRBD1. After removal of 10 bases from V and 5 bases from J, the junction contained 14 bases not matched to a gene. Looked up from germline, CDR1 is MNHEY and CDR2 is SMNVEV (reference sequence). This CDR3 comprises 16 residues. The CDR3 here is CANSRYGTVRANVLTF. The CDR3 coding sequence is TGTGCCAACTCCCGTTATGGGACAGTAAGGGCCAACGTCCTGACTTTC.

The chain carries TRBV6-5 and TRBJ2-7; 7 bases line up with TRBD1. V was clipped by 4 bases and J by 2 bases; unmatched bases: 8. Germline assignment: CDR1 MNHEY and CDR2 SVGAGI. The CDR3 covers 15 residues. The CDR3 DNA is TGTGCCAGCAGTTCCACCGGGACAGTGGCCTACGAGCAGTACTTC. The encoded protein is CASSSTGTVAYEQYF.

The chain employs TRBV19 and TRBJ2-7; 11 bases line up with TRBD2. The CDR3 extends over 15 amino acids. The V segment lost 6 bases and the J segment 3 bases; nucleotides outside the gene matches: 7. Germline V gene data show CDR1 as LNHDA and CDR2 as SQIVND (reference sequence). CDR3 region: CASRDPGLAVYEQYF. CDR3 nucleotide sequence: TGTGCCAGTAGGGACCCGGGACTAGCGGTCTACGAGCAGTACTTC.

This chain links TRBV11-3 with TRBJ1-1; D is undetermined. CDR3 length: 17 amino acids. Looked up from germline, CDR1 is SGHNT and CDR2 is YENEEA. Between the trimmed V and J ends, which lost 4 bases and 0 bases, there was a span of 18 bases. The CDR3 loop is CASSSNRAWGMNTEAFF. CDR3 DNA: TGTGCCAGCAGCTCCAACCGGGCCTGGGGAATGAACACTGAAGCTTTCTTT.

This sequence joins TRBV28 and TRBJ1-4; tentative D call: TRBD1 (5 bases). Germline V gives CDR1 MDHEN, CDR2 SYDVKM. This CDR3 region has 14 residues. V was cut by 11 bases and J by 4 bases, with 17 bases left in between. The DNA for the CDR3 is TGTGCCGTCCGAGGGGCAGCTTTTAATGAAAAACTGTTTTTT. This codes for CAVRGAAFNEKLFF.